One and the same sample provided the 30 T cell receptor beta chains below, sequenced in a study of blood T cell repertoires in COVID-19. Produced via immunoSEQ multiplex PCR; TCRdb's table is partial and in-frame only. The repertoire has around 700,000 clones, approximately 90% of them found once; the top ten carry under 0.3%. Specimen: peripheral blood. These receptors originate from a woman aged 18-35 years with acute or convalescent COVID-19.

V usage is TRBV15 and J usage is TRBJ1-2; 7 bases line up with TRBD1. Germline V CDR1 and CDR2: LNHNV, YYDKDF (reference sequence). The CDR3 totals 15 residues. Trimming removed 7 bases from V and 4 bases from J; junction bases left unmatched: 12. CDR3 DNA: TGTGCCACCATCTTAGGAAGGGGGCTCGGCTATGGCTACACCTTC. It codes for CATILGRGLGYGYTF.

This sequence joins TRBV30 and TRBJ2-7; D may be TRBD2 (5 bases). Germline V gene lookup returns CDR1 GTSNPN and CDR2 SVGIG (reference sequence). The CDR3 extends over 13 amino acids. V lost 0 bases to trimming and J lost 6 bases, with 12 bases between them. CDR3 region: CAWSVPGVREQYF. For the CDR3, the DNA is TGTGCCTGGAGTGTCCCCGGGGTTCGCGAGCAGTACTTC.

This rearrangement joins TRBV28 to TRBJ1-5; D not certain. V lost 6 bases, J lost 7 bases, and 7 bases lay in between. The CDR3 runs to 11 residues. The V gene's germline CDR1 is MDHEN and CDR2 SYDVKM. CDR3 protein: CASRHNQPQHF. In DNA, the CDR3 is TGTGCCAGCAGACACAACCAGCCCCAGCATTTT.

Regarding this clone: The same CDR3 can be traced to other DNA sequences in this sample. V usage is TRBV6-5 and J usage is TRBJ2-7; TRBD2 is a possible D gene (6 bases). Per germline, CDR1 MNHEY and CDR2 SVGAGI. V was clipped by 0 bases and J by 2 bases, with 14 bases between them. This CDR3 region has 16 residues. CDR3 sequence reads: CASSYSGLAATYEQYF. CDR3 coding DNA: TGTGCCAGCAGTTACTCGGGGTTAGCGGCCACCTACGAGCAGTACTTC.

The sample holds one count of this clone. The chain employs TRBV11-2 and TRBJ1-1; 8 positions match TRBD1. CDR1 SGHAT and CDR2 FQNNGV come from the germline V gene. The CDR3 runs to 14 residues. V trimming: 4 bases; J trimming: 4 bases; junction bases outside the gene matches: 5. CDR3 amino acids: CASSWTGRGTEAFF. CDR3 DNA sequence: TGTGCCAGCAGCTGGACAGGGAGGGGCACTGAAGCTTTCTTT. The whole variable domain, filled in from reference TRBV11-2 and TRBJ1-1, reads EAGVAQSPRYKIIEKRQSVAFWCNPISGHATLYWYQQILGQGPKLLIQFQNNGVVDDSQLPKDRFSAERLKGVDSTLKIQPAKLEDSAVYLCASSWTGRGTEAFFGQGTRLTVV.

The V and J genes are TRBV6-6 and TRBJ2-7; D remains ambiguous. V was pared by 0 bases and J by 4 bases, with 10 bases between. The CDR3 covers 14 residues. Germline lookup yields CDR1 MNHNY and CDR2 SVGAGI (reference sequence). Written as DNA, the CDR3 is TGTGCCAGCAGTTACTCACGGGTCTCTTACGAGCAGTACTTC. Amino acid sequence: CASSYSRVSYEQYF.

The chain carries TRBV6-5 and TRBJ1-1; TRBD1 matches 8 bases. Germline CDR1 and CDR2: MNHEY and SVGAGI. The trim removed 4 bases at V and 6 bases at J, leaving 7 bases unmatched. This CDR3 comprises 14 residues. CDR3 loop: CASSFRGRGSEAFF. For the CDR3, the DNA is TGTGCCAGCAGTTTCAGGGGGCGGGGGTCTGAAGCTTTCTTT.

The chain employs TRBV29-1 and TRBJ1-3; 10 nucleotides line up with TRBD1. This CDR3 has 12 amino acids. The germline V gene has CDR1 SQVTM and CDR2 ANQGSEA. V shed 4 bases and J 7 bases; nucleotides not matched to a gene: 1. CDR3 loop: CSVGQGANTIYF. CDR3 in DNA: TGCAGCGTTGGACAGGGGGCCAACACCATATATTTT.

The rearrangement joins TRBV2 to TRBJ1-1; 7 bases are shared with TRBD1. The CDR3 runs to 14 residues. V lost 6 bases, J lost 3 bases, and 7 bases stayed unmatched. Germline V lookup: CDR1 SNHLY, CDR2 FYNNEI. In DNA, the CDR3 is TGTGCCAGCAGAGAGGGGGCGCGGCACACTGAAGCTTTCTTT. It encodes CASREGARHTEAFF.

The J gene is TRBJ1-4, the V gene TRBV2, with D unclear. In germline, CDR1 is SNHLY, CDR2 FYNNEI. Trimming cost V 5 bases and J 6 bases, with 22 bases left between them. This CDR3 has 17 residues. This CDR3 is CASSYNSVAYGDEKLFF. For the CDR3, the DNA is TGTGCCAGCAGTTACAACTCCGTGGCCTACGGAGATGAAAAACTGTTTTTT. Using reference TRBV2 and TRBJ1-4 for the parts outside the CDR3, the full variable domain is EPEVTQTPSHQVTQMGQEVILRCVPISNHLYFYWYRQILGQKVEFLVSFYNNEISEKSEIFDDQFSVERPDGSNFTLKIRSTKLEDSAMYFCASSYNSVAYGDEKLFFGSGTQLSVL.

This rearrangement joins TRBV3-1 (or the pseudogene TRBV3-2) to TRBJ2-3; 8 bases align to TRBD2. From germline, CDR1 is LGHDT and CDR2 YNNKEL (reference sequence). The CDR3 sequence is 17 residues long. V dropped 4 bases and J dropped 2; count of bases not matched to a gene: 11. CDR3 coding DNA: TGTGCCAGCAGCCCAGACGGGGAGCGGGGGCCCACAGATACGCAGTATTTT. Protein: CASSPDGERGPTDTQYF.

This rearrangement joins TRBV5-6 to TRBJ2-2, with 8 bases fitting TRBD1. V dropped 4 bases and J dropped 8; count of bases not matched to a gene: 4. Germline CDR1 is SGHDT and CDR2 is YYEEEE. This CDR3 contains 13 residues. This CDR3 reads CASSVDRGGELFF. The CDR3 DNA follows: TGTGCCAGCAGCGTCGACAGGGGAGGGGAGCTGTTTTTT.

V usage is TRBV5-6 and J usage is TRBJ2-7, with 10 bases fitting TRBD1. Per the germline V gene, CDR1 is SGHDT and CDR2 is YYEEEE. The V gene end was trimmed by 2 bases and the J gene end by 2 bases; junction bases not matched to a gene: 4. The length of the CDR3 is 15 residues. The CDR3 sequence is CASSFLGTGAYEQYF. CDR3 coding DNA: TGTGCCAGCAGCTTCCTCGGGACAGGGGCCTACGAGCAGTACTTC.

V and J are TRBV29-1 and TRBJ2-2, with D unresolved. CDR1 is SQVTM and CDR2 is ANQGSEA in the germline V gene. CDR3 size: 13 residues. V was pared by 7 bases and J by 1 base, with 10 bases between. The chain's CDR3 is CSGLTGNTGELFF. CDR3 bases: TGCAGCGGTTTGACTGGGAACACCGGGGAGCTGTTTTTT.

This clone has a single count. The chain uses TRBV5-6 and TRBJ2-5, with D tentatively TRBD1 (6 bases). Germline CDR1 and CDR2: SGHDT and YYEEEE. CDR3 length: 14 residues. V lost 0 bases to trimming and J lost 4 bases, with 10 bases between them. The DNA for the CDR3 is TGTGCCAGCAGCTTGGTCAGGGGAACAGAGACCCAGTACTTC. As protein: CASSLVRGTETQYF. The complete variable domain, with remaining parts taken from reference TRBV5-6 and TRBJ2-5, reads DAGVTQSPTHLIKTRGQQVTLRCSPKSGHDTVSWYQQALGQGPQFIFQYYEEEERQRGNFPDRFSGHQFPNYSSELNVNALLLGDSALYLCASSLVRGTETQYFGPGTRLLVL.

Concerning this clone itself: This specimen includes other DNA sequences encoding the same CDR3. As DNA, the CDR3 is TGTGCCAGCAGTTTTGGGGGAGGAGAGACCCAGTACTTC. Protein product: CASSFGGGETQYF. The rearrangement joins TRBV27 to TRBJ2-5, with D possibly TRBD2 on 6 matching bases. This CDR3 has 13 residues. The V end was cut by 3 bases, the J end by 4 bases, with 9 bases between. Germline CDR1 MNHEY, CDR2 SMNVEV (reference sequence).

The CDR3 region is CASGLAPGTGVGNTIYF. CDR3 DNA sequence: TGTGCTAGTGGTTTGGCCCCCGGGACAGGGGTCGGAAACACCATATATTTT. The rearrangement uses TRBV12-5 and TRBJ1-3, with 10 bases matching TRBD1. The ends lost 1 base at V and 4 bases at J; junction bases unmatched: 7. This CDR3 region has 17 residues. Germline CDR1 is LGHNT and CDR2 is FRNRAP.

Here the CDR3 DNA reads TGTGCCTGGAGAAGGACTGGCCATACCTACGAGCAGTACTTC. It is translated as CAWRRTGHTYEQYF. This chain links TRBV30 with TRBJ2-7; D is perhaps TRBD2 (5 bases). Trimming stripped 3 bases from V and 2 bases from J, with 14 bases between. The CDR3 runs to 14 residues. Germline V gives CDR1 GTSNPN, CDR2 SVGIG (reference sequence).

This clone has only one observation. The V and J genes are TRBV7-2 and TRBJ2-3; TRBD2 agrees at 12 bases. CDR3 length equals 16 residues. After removal of 5 bases from V and 1 base from J, the junction contained 4 bases not matched to a gene. Germline V gene sequence: CDR1 SGHTA, CDR2 FQGNSA. The CDR3 here is CASSVRTSGGTDTQYF. CDR3 nucleotide sequence: TGTGCCAGCAGCGTACGGACTAGCGGGGGCACAGATACGCAGTATTTT.

This clone was counted only a few times. The rearrangement uses TRBV2 and TRBJ2-7, with 10 bases that match TRBD1. CDR1 is SNHLY, CDR2 FYNNEI, per germline. V lost 6 bases to trimming and J lost 2 bases; unmatched junction nucleotides: 7. The CDR3 spans 15 residues. The CDR3 loop is CASSRDRGRAYEQYF. For the CDR3, the DNA is TGTGCCAGCAGCCGGGACAGGGGTCGGGCCTACGAGCAGTACTTC.

This chain connects TRBV3-1 (or the pseudogene TRBV3-2) to TRBJ2-7; D is unclear. This CDR3 spans 15 amino acids. V lost 0 bases to trimming and J lost 3 bases, with 12 bases between them. The germline CDR1 and CDR2 sequences are LGHDT and YNNKEL (reference sequence). CDR3 sequence (DNA): TGTGCCAGCAGCCAAGATTTGGGTACAGTCTACGAGCAGTACTTC. It encodes CASSQDLGTVYEQYF.

This chain connects TRBV9 to TRBJ1-1; 8 bases line up with TRBD1. The germline gives CDR1 SGDLS, CDR2 YYNGEE. V lost 4 bases to trimming and J lost 0 bases; unmatched junction nucleotides: 26. The CDR3 has 22 residues. The CDR3, as DNA: TGTGCCAGCAGCTCTCACAGGGGAACCCGGGACAGGTTACCTTTGGTGAACACTGAAGCTTTCTTT. This translates into CASSSHRGTRDRLPLVNTEAFF.

The chain combines TRBV10-3 with TRBJ2-3; TRBD2 matches 14 bases. V gave up 2 bases and J gave up 4 bases; unmatched junction bases: 11. Per the germline V gene, CDR1 is ENHRY and CDR2 is SYGVKD. The CDR3 consists of 19 residues. This CDR3 is CAISETAPGTSGGADTQYF. The CDR3 DNA follows: TGTGCCATCAGTGAGACAGCCCCAGGGACTAGCGGGGGCGCAGATACGCAGTATTTT.

Regarding this clone: The same CDR3 is also encoded by other DNA sequences in this sample. The gene calls are TRBV30 and TRBJ1-2, with TRBD1 matching 7 bases. CDR3 size: 13 residues. The J segment lost 5 bases and the V segment lost 0 bases, leaving 3 bases of the junction unmatched. Looked up from germline, CDR1 is GTSNPN and CDR2 is SVGIG (reference sequence). The CDR3: CAWSVARGYGYTF. In nucleotides, the CDR3 is TGTGCCTGGAGTGTGGCCAGGGGGTATGGCTACACCTTC. The full variable domain, in which reference TRBV30 and TRBJ1-2 provide the parts outside the CDR3, is SQTIHQWPATLVQPVGSPLSLECTVEGTSNPNLYWYRQAAGRGLQLLFYSVGIGQISSEVPQNLSASRPQDRQFILSSKKLLLSDSGFYLCAWSVARGYGYTFGSGTRLTVV.

The rearrangement joins TRBV4-1 to TRBJ1-2; D perhaps matches TRBD1 (6 bases). This CDR3 is built from 16 residues. Trimming took 1 base from V and 2 from J, leaving 14 bases between them. CDR1 and CDR2 from the germline V gene are MGHRA and YSYEKL. DNA for the CDR3: TGCGCCAGCAGCCAAGCCAGGGGAAGGGGGAACTATGGCTACACCTTC. It is translated as CASSQARGRGNYGYTF.

The rearrangement joins TRBV19 to TRBJ2-3; weak D call: TRBD2 (6 bases). This CDR3 spans 16 amino acids. CDR1 LNHDA and CDR2 SQIVND come from the germline V gene (reference sequence). V shed 3 bases and J shed 4 bases, with 17 bases lying between them. CDR3 nucleotides: TGTGCCAGTAGTATCCGGGACTCCTTTTCCGCAGATACGCAGTATTTT. Translation: CASSIRDSFSADTQYF. Full variable domain (missing parts from reference TRBV19 and TRBJ2-3): DGGITQSPKYLFRKEGQNVTLSCEQNLNHDAMYWYRQDPGQGLRLIYYSQIVNDFQKGDIAEGYSVSREKKESFPLTVTSAQKNPTAFYLCASSIRDSFSADTQYFGPGTRLTVL.

This chain joins TRBV9 and TRBJ1-2; 9 nucleotides align to TRBD1. The CDR3 has 16 residues. Germline values: CDR1 SGDLS, CDR2 YYNGEE. The V and J ends lost 3 bases and 4 bases, in that order; junction bases with no gene match: 10. The CDR3, as DNA: TGTGCCAGCAGCGGTGGGGACAGGGACAAGGGCTATGGCTACACCTTC. This translates into CASSGGDRDKGYGYTF.

The chain has TRBV3-1 (or the pseudogene TRBV3-2) and TRBJ2-7; the match to TRBD1 covers 11 bases. Germline V gene data show CDR1 as LGHDT and CDR2 as YNNKEL (reference sequence). This CDR3 is built from 16 residues. V trimming: 4 bases; J trimming: 7 bases; junction bases outside the gene matches: 12. The CDR3 loop is CASSLSTGQGADEQYF. The DNA of the CDR3 is TGTGCCAGCAGCCTCTCGACCGGACAGGGGGCGGATGAGCAGTACTTC.

V is TRBV6-5 and J is TRBJ2-1; D ambiguous. The V gene lost 0 bases and the J gene lost 8 bases, with 11 bases spanning the gap. The CDR3 is 14 amino acids. The V gene's germline CDR1 is MNHEY and CDR2 SVGAGI. This CDR3 reads CASSYSNQVDEQFF. The CDR3 nucleotides are TGTGCCAGCAGTTACTCGAATCAGGTCGATGAGCAGTTCTTC.

The gene calls are TRBV6-4 and TRBJ1-1; TRBD1 is a possible D gene (5 bases). Germline V CDR1 and CDR2: MRHNA, SNTAGT. V gave up 8 bases and J gave up 4 bases, with 14 bases separating them. This CDR3 comprises 13 residues. CDR3 amino acids: CASYTPRGTEAFF. In DNA, the CDR3 is TGTGCCAGCTATACCCCTAGGGGCACTGAAGCTTTCTTT.